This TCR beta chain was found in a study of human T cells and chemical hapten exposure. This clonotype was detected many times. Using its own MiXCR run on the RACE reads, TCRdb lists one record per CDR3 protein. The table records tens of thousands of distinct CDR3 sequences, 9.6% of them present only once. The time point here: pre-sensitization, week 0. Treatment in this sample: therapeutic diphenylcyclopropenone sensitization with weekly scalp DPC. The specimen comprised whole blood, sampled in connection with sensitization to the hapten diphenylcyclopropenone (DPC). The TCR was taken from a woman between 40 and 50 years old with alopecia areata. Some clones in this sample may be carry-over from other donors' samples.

The CDR3, as DNA: TGTGCCAGCAGCTTTCGTAGGACAGGGGGTCGCACTGAAGCTTTCTTT. Protein: CASSFRRTGGRTEAFF. The chain uses TRBV5-6 and TRBJ1-1, with 10 bases lining up with TRBD1. The V and J ends lost 2 bases and 4 bases, in that order; junction bases with no gene match: 8. Germline assignment: CDR1 SGHDT and CDR2 YYEEEE. The CDR3 spans 16 residues. Complete variable domain (other parts from reference TRBV5-6 and TRBJ1-1): DAGVTQSPTHLIKTRGQQVTLRCSPKSGHDTVSWYQQALGQGPQFIFQYYEEEERQRGNFPDRFSGHQFPNYSSELNVNALLLGDSALYLCASSFRRTGGRTEAFFGQGTRLTVV.